These 14 T cell receptor beta chains originate from one sample sequenced in a study of vaccination and CD4 T cells after COVID-19. TCRdb called the PCR reads again in MiXCR, with one record for every CDR3 protein. Seen here are some 18,000 distinct CDR3 sequences, 55% to 80% observed once, and the top ten hold around 1.1%. The source material was CD4+ T cells from blood, sampled after SARS-CoV-2 vaccination. These receptors were collected from a human donor who had recovered from COVID-19.

This clonotype has a handful of counts. The chain couples TRBV20-1 to TRBJ1-5, with 7 bases that match TRBD1. The CDR3 runs to 15 residues. Germline V CDR1 and CDR2: DFQATT, SNEGSKA (reference sequence). The V gene end was trimmed by 0 bases and the J gene end by 7 bases; junction bases not matched to a gene: 9. The CDR3 loop is CSAREIGGGGQPQHF. In nucleotides, the CDR3 is TGCAGTGCTAGAGAGATAGGAGGGGGCGGGCAGCCCCAGCATTTT.

The chain employs TRBV14 and TRBJ2-1; D not certain. This CDR3 comprises 15 residues. Trimming pared 0 bases from V and 6 bases from J, leaving 12 bases between. The germline V gene has CDR1 SGHDN and CDR2 FVKESK. CDR3 nucleotide sequence: TGTGCCAGCAGCCAAGAGTATGTGATCACCAATGAGCAGTTCTTC. Translating gives CASSQEYVITNEQFF.

The genes are TRBV2 and TRBJ2-7; D uncertain. The germline V gene encodes CDR1 SNHLY and CDR2 FYNNEI. V lost 6 bases and J 9 bases, leaving 15 bases between the germline ends. This CDR3 has 12 amino acids. The CDR3 sequence is CASSESPLPQYF. CDR3 bases: TGTGCCAGCAGCGAAAGCCCCCTACCGCAGTACTTC.

J is TRBJ2-7 and V is TRBV30; 12 bases are a match to TRBD2. The V segment lost 1 base and the J segment 0 bases; nucleotides outside the gene matches: 7. The CDR3 covers 17 residues. Germline values: CDR1 GTSNPN, CDR2 SVGIG (reference sequence). The CDR3 sequence: CAWSAPRTSGNSYEQYF. Written as DNA, the CDR3 is TGTGCCTGGAGTGCACCAAGGACTAGCGGGAACTCCTACGAGCAGTACTTC.

CDR3 DNA: TGTGCCAGCGGCACCGGGATACTGGGTGAAAAACTGTTTTTT. This encodes CASGTGILGEKLFF. V usage is TRBV2 and J usage is TRBJ1-4; unclear D gene. V lost 8 bases to trimming and J lost 7 bases, with 17 bases between them. Germline CDR1 is SNHLY and CDR2 is FYNNEI. The CDR3 totals 14 residues. Drawing the rest from reference TRBV2 and TRBJ1-4, the complete variable domain is EPEVTQTPSHQVTQMGQEVILRCVPISNHLYFYWYRQILGQKVEFLVSFYNNEISEKSEIFDDQFSVERPDGSNFTLKIRSTKLEDSAMYFCASGTGILGEKLFFGSGTQLSVL.

The gene calls are TRBV6-1 and TRBJ1-5, with TRBD1 matching over 8 bases. V shed 6 bases, J shed 4 bases, and the junction held 5 bases outside the gene matches. This CDR3 is built from 14 residues. The germline V gene has CDR1 MNHNS and CDR2 SASEGT. The CDR3 DNA follows: TGTGCCAGCAGCAGGGACAGGATAAATCAGCCCCAGCATTTT. Its translation is CASSRDRINQPQHF.

This clonotype was recorded a few times. The V and J genes are TRBV20-1 and TRBJ2-2; TRBD2 matches 7 bases. The CDR3 length is 14 residues. The trim removed 4 bases at V and 6 bases at J, leaving 8 bases unmatched. Germline CDR1 reads DFQATT; CDR2 reads SNEGSKA (reference sequence). This CDR3 reads CSAKKTSIPGELFF. The CDR3 DNA follows: TGCAGTGCTAAAAAGACTAGCATACCCGGGGAGCTGTTTTTT.

CDR3 residues: CASISGGLSTDTQYF. In nucleotides, the CDR3 is TGTGCCAGCATTTCAGGGGGCCTTTCCACAGATACGCAGTATTTT. This chain connects TRBV5-5 to TRBJ2-3, with 8 bases that match TRBD1. This CDR3 contains 15 residues. V shed 6 bases, J shed 2 bases, and the junction held 8 bases outside the gene matches. Germline CDR1 and CDR2: SGHKS and YYEKEE (reference sequence).

This clonotype showed up just a few times. This chain connects TRBV7-9 to TRBJ2-3, with no clear D. CDR1 SEHNR and CDR2 FQNEAQ come from the germline V gene (reference sequence). V was trimmed by 1 base and J by 4 bases, leaving 12 bases between them. The CDR3 has 15 residues. The CDR3 sequence is CASSLGLGSADTQYF. The CDR3 DNA sequence: TGTGCCAGCAGCTTAGGTCTGGGGTCCGCAGATACGCAGTATTTT.

The chain is built from TRBV7-8 and TRBJ1-2; no firm D call. This CDR3 comprises 15 residues. Trimming pared 5 bases from V and 4 bases from J, leaving 17 bases between. Germline V lookup: CDR1 SGHVS, CDR2 FQNEAQ. CDR3 DNA: TGTGCCAGCAGCCCCGGCACGGATGTATTCTATGGCTACACCTTC. This gives the protein CASSPGTDVFYGYTF.

V and J are TRBV7-2 and TRBJ2-3, with a tentative D call TRBD2 (5 bases). Between the trimmed V and J ends, which lost 2 bases and 6 bases, there was a span of 12 bases. This CDR3 comprises 14 residues. Germline V gene sequence: CDR1 SGHTA, CDR2 FQGNSA. CDR3 residues: CASSLRTRTDTQYF. The CDR3 nucleotides read TGTGCCAGCAGCTTAAGAACTAGGACGGATACGCAGTATTTT.

The chain employs TRBV2 and TRBJ1-3; no reliable D call. The CDR3 extends over 14 amino acids. Germline CDR1 reads SNHLY; CDR2 reads FYNNEI. V lost 2 bases and J lost 2, with 7 bases in between. The DNA for the CDR3 is TGTGCCAGCAGTGAATCTCGGGCTGGAAACACCATATATTTT. Protein: CASSESRAGNTIYF. The variable domain in full, completed from reference TRBV2 and TRBJ1-3, reads EPEVTQTPSHQVTQMGQEVILRCVPISNHLYFYWYRQILGQKVEFLVSFYNNEISEKSEIFDDQFSVERPDGSNFTLKIRSTKLEDSAMYFCASSESRAGNTIYFGEGSWLTVV.

The chain combines TRBV6-5 with TRBJ2-6, with D maybe TRBD1 (6 bases). Germline V CDR1 and CDR2: MNHEY, SVGAGI. Deletions cut 3 bases from V and 0 bases from J, with 15 bases between. The CDR3 contains 18 residues. CDR3 loop: CASSYGGPSNSGANVLTF. For the CDR3, the DNA is TGTGCCAGCAGTTATGGGGGCCCCTCCAACTCTGGGGCCAACGTCCTGACTTTC.

V is TRBV5-4 and J is TRBJ2-3; D uncertain. This CDR3 region has 15 residues. V dropped 4 bases and J dropped 2 bases, with 14 bases sitting between them. Germline V lookup: CDR1 SGHNT, CDR2 YYREEE (reference sequence). The CDR3 reads CASSLKTLITDTQYF. Here the CDR3 DNA reads TGTGCCAGCAGCCTCAAAACCCTCATCACAGATACGCAGTATTTT.